These 27 T cell receptor beta chains originate from one sample sequenced in a study of technical replicates of blood from several donors. Sequencing used immunoSEQ multiplex PCR; TCRdb keeps in-frame clones, though not all of them. The repertoire holds around 70,000 clones, with approximately 97% as singletons. Input material: T cells isolated from PBMCs. These receptor sequences come from a human donor in good health.

A single count supports this clone. The V call is TRBV29-1, the J call TRBJ1-2; 9 bases map to TRBD1. The CDR3 consists of 17 residues. CDR1 and CDR2 from the germline V gene are SQVTM and ANQGSEA. V lost 4 bases and J lost 3; bases outside the gene matches: 15. The CDR3 DNA sequence: TGCAGCGTTGTTTATGGAGACAGGGGGATTTACGACTATGGCTACACCTTC. Translating it yields CSVVYGDRGIYDYGYTF.

The rearrangement uses TRBV10-1 and TRBJ1-6; TRBD1 agrees at 7 bases. J lost 5 bases, V lost 8 bases, and 12 bases had no gene match. The CDR3 is 16 residues long. CDR1 and CDR2 from the germline V gene are WNHNN and SYGVQD (reference sequence). CDR3 coding DNA: TGCGCCAGCTACAGGGGACCGATAGTGGATAATTCACCCCTCCACTTT. Its translation: CASYRGPIVDNSPLHF.

The chain uses TRBV10-2 and TRBJ2-1, with 10 bases that match TRBD1. Germline values: CDR1 WSHSY, CDR2 SAAADI. The V and J ends lost 10 bases and 8 bases, in that order; junction bases with no gene match: 14. This CDR3 region has 15 residues. This CDR3 reads CAITKAGTGEYEQFF. The CDR3 nucleotides read TGCGCCATCACGAAAGCCGGGACAGGGGAGTATGAGCAGTTCTTC.

This clone was counted between two and nine times. The junction does not match germline at one end; this may be a read error. CDR3 nucleotides: TGTGCCAGCAGACTCGGACAGGGGACGCTCTTT. Translating gives CASRLGQGTLF. The rearrangement links TRBV28 to TRBJ1-1; 9 bases match TRBD1. CDR1 MDHEN and CDR2 SYDVKM come from the germline V gene. The CDR3 extends over 11 amino acids.

The V and J genes are TRBV5-1 and TRBJ2-7; 14 bases fit TRBD2. Germline CDR1 SGHRS, CDR2 YFSETQ. The length of the CDR3 is 16 residues. The V and J ends lost 4 bases and 3 bases, in that order; junction bases with no gene match: 6. CDR3 coding DNA: TGCGCCAGCAGCGCCGGGACTAGCGGGAGTGACTACGAGCAGTACTTC. Encoded protein: CASSAGTSGSDYEQYF. The variable domain in full, completed from reference TRBV5-1 and TRBJ2-7, reads KAGVTQTPRYLIKTRGQQVTLSCSPISGHRSVSWYQQTPGQGLQFLFEYFSETQRNKGNFPGRFSGRQFSNSRSEMNVSTLELGDSALYLCASSAGTSGSDYEQYFGPGTRLTVT.

The gene calls are TRBV6-5 and TRBJ1-1; the D gene is possibly TRBD1 (5 bases). Germline V gives CDR1 MNHEY, CDR2 SVGAGI. This CDR3 region has 15 residues. With 4 bases removed from V and 3 bases from J, the gap between germline ends came to 15 bases. The CDR3 nucleotides are TGTGCCAGCAGTTCCGGGCAGGGATTTTACACTGAAGCTTTCTTT. Translation gives CASSSGQGFYTEAFF.

This chain connects TRBV4-1 to TRBJ2-7, with D possibly being TRBD2 (6 bases). CDR1 and CDR2 (germline): MGHRA, YSYEKL. The CDR3 length is 17 residues. V gave up 4 bases and J gave up 4 bases, with 23 bases separating them. The CDR3 reads CASSPYGGTGTDYEQYF. In DNA, the CDR3 is TGCGCCAGCAGCCCCTATGGGGGGACGGGAACTGATTACGAGCAGTACTTC.

The chain uses TRBV7-9 and TRBJ2-6; D is undetermined. The CDR3 contains 14 residues. Germline V lookup: CDR1 SEHNR, CDR2 FQNEAQ (reference sequence). The V gene lost 5 bases and the J gene lost 0 bases, with 5 bases spanning the gap. CDR3 residues: CASSPNSGANVLTF. The CDR3 region has the DNA TGTGCCAGCAGCCCCAACTCTGGGGCCAACGTCCTGACTTTC.

V usage is TRBV19 and J usage is TRBJ1-5; D might be TRBD1 (6 bases). The germline gives CDR1 LNHDA, CDR2 SQIVND (reference sequence). The V gene lost 2 bases and the J gene lost 4 bases, with 15 bases spanning the gap. The CDR3 consists of 16 residues. The CDR3 bases are TGTGCCAGTAGTATATTGGGGGCAGGCGGGAATCAGCCCCAGCATTTT. It encodes CASSILGAGGNQPQHF.

This clone was observed once. V gene TRBV25-1 combines with J gene TRBJ1-2, with TRBD1 matching over 8 bases. The CDR3 runs 13 residues. CDR1 is MGHDK and CDR2 is SYGVNS in the germline V gene. Trimming cost V 3 bases and J 10 bases; bases outside gene matches: 7. The CDR3 loop is CASSDRTGFAYTF. CDR3 DNA: TGTGCCAGCAGTGATAGGACAGGGTTCGCCTACACCTTC.

The genes are TRBV6-5 and TRBJ1-2, with TRBD1 matching over 8 bases. Losses at the gene ends were 5 bases for V and 6 bases for J; bases not matched to a gene: 2. CDR3 size: 12 residues. Germline CDR1 reads MNHEY; CDR2 reads SVGAGI. The CDR3 DNA is TGTGCCAGCAGTAAGGACAGGGATGGCTACACCTTC. This codes for CASSKDRDGYTF.

The V call is TRBV7-8, the J call TRBJ1-2; D uncertain. Trimming took off 5 bases at V and 6 bases at J, with 13 bases between the two ends. This CDR3 contains 13 residues. Germline assignment: CDR1 SGHVS and CDR2 FQNEAQ. DNA for the CDR3: TGTGCCAGCAGCCCATTCGTCGGGGATGGCTACACCTTC. As protein: CASSPFVGDGYTF.

The V gene is TRBV11-3, the J gene TRBJ2-7, with a tentative D call TRBD2 (6 bases). CDR1 is SGHNT, CDR2 YENEEA, per germline. The CDR3 extends over 14 amino acids. V dropped 3 bases and J dropped 2 bases, with 11 bases sitting between them. CDR3 sequence reads: CASSFQGGAYEQYF. The CDR3 coding sequence is TGTGCCAGCAGCTTTCAGGGAGGCGCCTACGAGCAGTACTTC.

The chain uses TRBV5-6 and TRBJ1-2, with 7 bases identical to TRBD1. The CDR3 has 14 residues. Germline V gives CDR1 SGHDT, CDR2 YYEEEE. The trim removed 3 bases at V and 7 bases at J, leaving 9 bases unmatched. CDR3 in DNA: TGTGCCAGCAGCTGGACCGACAGGGTTAGTGGCTACACCTTC. This sequence encodes CASSWTDRVSGYTF.

The chain joins TRBV6-4 to TRBJ1-1; the D gene is possibly TRBD1 (6 bases). Trimming stripped 7 bases from V and 4 bases from J, with 16 bases between. This CDR3 spans 14 amino acids. The germline V gene encodes CDR1 MRHNA and CDR2 SNTAGT. CDR3 in amino acids: CASIETPGVTEAFF. The DNA for the CDR3 is TGTGCCAGCATCGAAACTCCAGGGGTCACTGAAGCTTTCTTT.

The genes are TRBV5-1 and TRBJ2-1; 9 positions match TRBD1. V was pared by 5 bases and J by 9 bases, with 6 bases of the junction left unmatched. Germline-derived CDR1 and CDR2 are SGHRS and YFSETQ. CDR3 length: 13 residues. In DNA form, the CDR3 reads TGCGCCAGCAGAAGGGACAGGGTTTTTGAGCAGTTCTTC. It is translated as CASRRDRVFEQFF.

This clone was observed a single time. CDR3 coding DNA: TGTGCCAGCAGCTTGACCATCGGGACAGCAAAAAATGAAAAACTGTTTTTT. Protein sequence: CASSLTIGTAKNEKLFF. The V gene is TRBV11-3, the J gene TRBJ1-4, with TRBD1 matching over 7 bases. The CDR3 extends over 17 amino acids. Germline V lookup: CDR1 SGHNT, CDR2 YENEEA. The V and J ends lost 3 bases and 5 bases, in that order; junction bases with no gene match: 12.

The chain is built from TRBV6-6 and TRBJ1-4; tentative D call: TRBD1 (5 bases). V was cut by 0 bases and J by 2 bases, with 7 bases left in between. The CDR3 is 15 amino acids. Germline CDR1 MNHNY, CDR2 SVGAGI (reference sequence). The CDR3 here is CASSYSGGTNEKLFF. CDR3 DNA sequence: TGTGCCAGCAGTTACTCCGGGGGGACTAATGAAAAACTGTTTTTT.

The chain carries TRBV10-1 and TRBJ2-2; TRBD2 matches at 11 bases. Trimming cost V 4 bases and J 5 bases; bases outside gene matches: 3. CDR1 is WNHNN and CDR2 is SYGVQD in the germline V gene (reference sequence). CDR3 length: 15 residues. The CDR3 DNA follows: TGCGCCAGCAGTGGGGCTAGCGGGAGGACCGGGGAGCTGTTTTTT. It specifies CASSGASGRTGELFF.

The chain employs TRBV11-2 and TRBJ2-7; D possibly corresponds to TRBD2 (7 bases). This CDR3 has 15 residues. Germline-derived CDR1 and CDR2 are SGHAT and FQNNGV. Between the trimmed V and J ends, which lost 5 bases and 4 bases, there was a span of 18 bases. The CDR3 sequence: CASSPWGGGKYEQYF. The CDR3 coding sequence is TGTGCCAGCAGCCCCTGGGGGGGCGGAAAGTACGAGCAGTACTTC.

This clone was observed once. V gene TRBV7-9 combines with J gene TRBJ2-3, with 10 bases matching TRBD2. J was trimmed by 0 bases and V by 4 bases; bases with no gene match: 7. The CDR3 runs to 17 residues. The germline CDR1 and CDR2 sequences are SEHNR and FQNEAQ (reference sequence). This chain's CDR3 is CASSSILAGASTDTQYF. CDR3 nucleotide sequence: TGTGCCAGCAGCTCAATTCTAGCGGGGGCTAGCACAGATACGCAGTATTTT.

This rearrangement joins TRBV29-1 to TRBJ2-2; weak D call: TRBD1 (5 bases). This CDR3 is built from 14 residues. Trimming removed 4 bases at V and 0 bases at J, with 9 bases between. Germline V CDR1 and CDR2: SQVTM, ANQGSEA. DNA of the CDR3: TGCAGCGTTGGACAGATATCGAACACCGGGGAGCTGTTTTTT. This sequence encodes CSVGQISNTGELFF.

The chain links TRBV10-3 to TRBJ1-4; D may be TRBD1 (5 bases). Germline V gives CDR1 ENHRY, CDR2 SYGVKD. Trimming took off 2 bases at V and 8 bases at J, with 9 bases between the two ends. The CDR3 is 13 amino acids. CDR3 region: CAISEGAREKLFF. The CDR3 coding sequence is TGTGCCATCAGTGAGGGGGCCCGGGAAAAACTGTTTTTT.

The V gene is TRBV30, the J gene TRBJ1-2, with D unclear. V was shortened by 7 bases and J by 5 bases, with 17 bases between the two germline ends. This CDR3 is 13 amino acids long. Per the germline V gene, CDR1 is GTSNPN and CDR2 is SVGIG (reference sequence). The DNA of the CDR3 is TGTGCCTCTGGAAGCGTATTCGGATATGGCTACACCTTC. Translating gives CASGSVFGYGYTF.

This rearrangement joins TRBV2 to TRBJ1-1; a weak D match, TRBD1 (5 bases). In germline, CDR1 is SNHLY, CDR2 FYNNEI. V lost 4 bases, J lost 0 bases, and 9 bases lay in between. The CDR3 runs 14 residues. CDR3 sequence reads: CASSARGLNTEAFF. CDR3 nucleotides: TGTGCCAGCAGTGCGCGGGGGTTGAACACTGAAGCTTTCTTT.

The chain combines TRBV19 with TRBJ2-2; tentative D call: TRBD1 (6 bases). The germline V gene encodes CDR1 LNHDA and CDR2 SQIVND (reference sequence). The CDR3 sequence is 14 residues long. With 5 bases removed from V and 2 bases from J, the gap between germline ends came to 9 bases. The CDR3 loop reads CASSLGANTGELFF. The CDR3 coding sequence is TGTGCCAGTAGTTTGGGGGCCAACACCGGGGAGCTGTTTTTT.

This clone was detected once. The CDR3 is CASSPMAQERSQHF. CDR3 sequence (DNA): TGTGCCAGCTCCCCGATGGCACAGGAAAGATCCCAGCATTTT. The chain recombines TRBV18 with TRBJ1-5; TRBD1 might be the D (5 bases). Germline values: CDR1 KGHSH, CDR2 LQKENI. CDR3 size: 14 residues. Trimming stripped 6 bases from V and 11 bases from J, with 20 bases between.